The 20 T cell receptor beta chains listed next were all sequenced from one sample in a study of cytomegalovirus exposure and HLA in healthy donors. Primers: 60 Vbeta forward and 13 Jbeta reverse. Profiling relied on immunoSEQ multiplex PCR, and the TCRdb table lists in-frame clones only, not all of them. The table records over 65,000 clones, around three quarters of them present only once. The sample consisted of PBMCs. The receptors stem from a man aged 55 to 69 in good health and CMV-seropositive.

CDR3 coding DNA: TGCGCCAGCAGCCAAGAACCGAGCGGACGGGATAAGGCTTTCTTT. It encodes CASSQEPSGRDKAFF. V and J are TRBV4-1 and TRBJ1-1; D is unresolved. V lost 0 bases, J lost 11 bases, and 19 bases lay in between. Germline CDR1 reads MGHRA; CDR2 reads YSYEKL. CDR3 length: 15 amino acids.

The chain employs TRBV10-3 and TRBJ1-1; 9 nucleotides match TRBD1. The CDR3 covers 14 residues. Germline trimming cut 5 bases from V and 8 bases from J; bases unmatched to any gene: 9. Germline V lookup: CDR1 ENHRY, CDR2 SYGVKD. DNA of the CDR3: TGTGCCATCAGTCCCGACAGGGGGGCCTGGGAAGCTTTCTTT. This translates into CAISPDRGAWEAFF.

The chain employs TRBV11-2 and TRBJ2-1, with a weak D call TRBD1 (5 bases). V was shortened by 4 bases and J by 6 bases, with 13 bases between the two germline ends. The CDR3 length is 14 residues. The germline gives CDR1 SGHAT, CDR2 FQNNGV. CDR3: CASSSTGNRNEQFF. For the CDR3, the DNA is TGTGCCAGCAGCTCAACAGGTAACCGCAATGAGCAGTTCTTC.

This clone was counted between two and nine times. The V call is TRBV5-6, the J call TRBJ2-3; possibly TRBD1 for D (5 bases). Germline V gene data show CDR1 as SGHDT and CDR2 as YYEEEE. The CDR3 runs 15 residues. Trimming pared 2 bases from V and 0 bases from J, leaving 10 bases between. The CDR3 sequence is CASSLGAGSTDTQYF. For the CDR3, the DNA is TGTGCCAGCAGCTTAGGGGCCGGGAGCACAGATACGCAGTATTTT. The variable domain in full, completed from reference TRBV5-6 and TRBJ2-3, reads DAGVTQSPTHLIKTRGQQVTLRCSPKSGHDTVSWYQQALGQGPQFIFQYYEEEERQRGNFPDRFSGHQFPNYSSELNVNALLLGDSALYLCASSLGAGSTDTQYFGPGTRLTVL.

This sequence joins TRBV2 and TRBJ2-7; TRBD2 agrees at 14 bases. In germline, CDR1 is SNHLY, CDR2 FYNNEI. The V gene end was trimmed by 5 bases and the J gene end by 6 bases; junction bases not matched to a gene: 3. The CDR3 sequence is 14 residues long. CDR3 nucleotides: TGTGCCAGCAGTCAGGGACTAGCGGGAGTCGAGCAGTACTTC. It is translated as CASSQGLAGVEQYF.

This chain connects TRBV11-2 to TRBJ1-2; 7 bases are a match to TRBD1. V was pared by 5 bases and J by 8 bases, with 17 bases of the junction left unmatched. The germline CDR1 and CDR2 sequences are SGHAT and FQNNGV. The CDR3 totals 16 residues. CDR3 in amino acids: CASSPYSGTAALGYTF. DNA of the CDR3: TGTGCCAGCAGCCCATATTCCGGGACAGCCGCTTTGGGCTACACCTTC.

The DNA for the CDR3 is TGTGCCCCTCACAGGGATATACACTACGAGCAGTACTTC. This codes for CAPHRDIHYEQYF. This chain uses TRBV19 with TRBJ2-7, with D maybe TRBD1 (6 bases). The CDR3 sequence is 13 residues long. The V gene's germline CDR1 is LNHDA and CDR2 SQIVND (reference sequence). Trimming removed 11 bases from V and 3 bases from J, with 17 bases in between. Supplemented by reference TRBV19 and TRBJ2-7, the full variable domain reads DGGITQSPKYLFRKEGQNVTLSCEQNLNHDAMYWYRQDPGQGLRLIYYSQIVNDFQKGDIAEGYSVSREKKESFPLTVTSAQKNPTAFYLCAPHRDIHYEQYFGPGTRLTVT.

J is TRBJ2-7 and V is TRBV4-1, with a weak D call TRBD2 (6 bases). Germline V gives CDR1 MGHRA, CDR2 YSYEKL. This CDR3 spans 20 amino acids. The ends were cut back, 2 bases at V and 3 bases at J, with 29 bases in the middle. The CDR3: CASSQIGAKGAAGSNYEQYF. Here the CDR3 DNA reads TGCGCCAGCAGCCAAATCGGGGCTAAGGGTGCCGCGGGGTCTAACTACGAGCAGTACTTC.

In its sample, this clone was seen a few times. This CDR3 reads CASSEALRKETQYF. The CDR3 nucleotides read TGTGCCAGCAGTGAAGCCCTTCGTAAAGAGACCCAGTACTTC. V usage is TRBV2 and J usage is TRBJ2-5; D not certain. The germline V and J ends were trimmed by 0 bases and 3 bases, with 8 bases remaining between them. CDR3 length equals 14 residues. Germline loops: CDR1 SNHLY, CDR2 FYNNEI. The full variable domain, with the rest looked up from reference TRBV2 and TRBJ2-5, is EPEVTQTPSHQVTQMGQEVILRCVPISNHLYFYWYRQILGQKVEFLVSFYNNEISEKSEIFDDQFSVERPDGSNFTLKIRSTKLEDSAMYFCASSEALRKETQYFGPGTRLLVL.

The V gene is TRBV7-8, the J gene TRBJ1-4; D remains ambiguous. CDR3 length: 14 amino acids. Trimming cost V 5 bases and J 10 bases, with 17 bases left between them. The V gene's germline CDR1 is SGHVS and CDR2 FQNEAQ. CDR3 sequence reads: CASSPAGGIPKLFF. In DNA form, the CDR3 reads TGTGCCAGCAGCCCAGCGGGTGGGATACCAAAACTGTTTTTT.

This clone occurred once. The chain is built from TRBV21-1 and TRBJ2-1; the table's D call, TRBD2, has no DNA check behind it. TRBV21-1 is a listed pseudogene. The CDR3 totals 16 residues. The DNA of the CDR3 is TGTGCCAGCAGCGCCACCGGGACTAGCGGGACCGGTGAGCAGTTCTTC. It specifies CASSATGTSGTGEQFF.

The chain employs TRBV19 and TRBJ2-5; the match to TRBD2 covers 9 bases. CDR3 length: 15 residues. Germline V gene lookup returns CDR1 LNHDA and CDR2 SQIVND (reference sequence). The V gene end was trimmed by 2 bases and the J gene end by 5 bases; junction bases not matched to a gene: 6. The CDR3 spells CASSINSGGWETQYF. Written as DNA, the CDR3 is TGTGCCAGTAGTATAAATAGCGGGGGATGGGAGACCCAGTACTTC.

The chain links TRBV7-9 to TRBJ2-3, with D maybe TRBD1 (6 bases). The CDR3 contains 11 residues. The V end lost 5 bases, the J end lost 11 bases, and 11 bases lay between the germline ends. Per germline, CDR1 SEHNR and CDR2 FQNEAQ (reference sequence). CDR3 DNA sequence: TGTGCCAGCAGCCGAGGGACAAGGCAGTATTTT. Amino acids: CASSRGTRQYF.

This rearrangement joins TRBV7-9 to TRBJ2-1; 15 positions match TRBD2. The CDR3 runs to 18 residues. The J segment lost 7 bases and the V segment lost 5 bases, leaving 12 bases of the junction unmatched. The germline V gene has CDR1 SEHNR and CDR2 FQNEAQ (reference sequence). For the CDR3, the DNA is TGTGCCAGCAGCCCCCCGTTTCGGACTAGCGGGGGGGCGAATGAGCAGTTCTTC. Protein: CASSPPFRTSGGANEQFF.

Comment on this clone: Germline is not matched at one junction end, which may reflect a read error. V is TRBV5-1 and J is TRBJ1-6, with 9 bases identical to TRBD1. Germline lookup yields CDR1 SGHRS and CDR2 YFSETQ. This CDR3 is 16 amino acids long. CDR3 residues: CASSPGDRVYISPLHF. The CDR3 DNA is TGCGCCAGCAGCCCAGGGGACAGGGTATATATTTCACCCCTCCACTTT.

The chain joins TRBV7-6 to TRBJ1-1, with D unclear. The ends were cut back, 1 base at V and 0 bases at J, with 6 bases in the middle. The CDR3 spans 14 residues. Germline CDR1 is SGHVS and CDR2 is FNYEAQ. The DNA for the CDR3 is TGTGCCAGCAGCTTAGGTACAGTGAACACTGAAGCTTTCTTT. It encodes CASSLGTVNTEAFF.

This chain joins TRBV5-1 and TRBJ1-1, with 7 bases aligning to TRBD1. The CDR3 has 14 amino acids. Unmatched junction bases numbered 9, after V lost 3 bases and J lost 7 bases. Germline CDR1 is SGHRS and CDR2 is YFSETQ. In nucleotides, the CDR3 is TGCGCCAGCAGCTCAACCGGGACAGTGCTTGAAGCTTTCTTT. Translated: CASSSTGTVLEAFF.

The rearrangement uses TRBV4-1 and TRBJ2-5; TRBD2 is a possible D gene (6 bases). The end of the DNA is better explained by TRBJ2-7, so the J call may be wrong. Germline CDR1 is MGHRA and CDR2 is YSYEKL. CDR3 length equals 16 residues. The CDR3 here is CASSQSPGTYAYEQYF. The CDR3 nucleotides read TGCGCCAGCAGCCAATCCCCCGGGACTTATGCCTACGAGCAGTACTTC.

This clone appeared a few times. V gene TRBV18 combines with J gene TRBJ1-1, with 9 bases lining up with TRBD1. The CDR3 is 15 residues long. J lost 4 bases, V lost 3 bases, and 6 bases had no gene match. Germline lookup yields CDR1 KGHSH and CDR2 LQKENI. The CDR3 here is CASSPGTGLITEAFF. DNA of the CDR3: TGTGCCAGCTCACCCGGGACAGGGTTGATCACTGAAGCTTTCTTT.

The V call is TRBV7-2, the J call TRBJ1-2, with TRBD1 matching over 8 bases. The ends lost 5 bases at V and 0 bases at J; junction bases unmatched: 11. CDR3 size: 17 residues. Germline loops: CDR1 SGHTA, CDR2 FQGNSA. This chain's CDR3 is CASSPKHRQGPNYGYTF. The CDR3 DNA is TGTGCCAGCAGCCCAAAGCATCGACAGGGGCCTAACTATGGCTACACCTTC.